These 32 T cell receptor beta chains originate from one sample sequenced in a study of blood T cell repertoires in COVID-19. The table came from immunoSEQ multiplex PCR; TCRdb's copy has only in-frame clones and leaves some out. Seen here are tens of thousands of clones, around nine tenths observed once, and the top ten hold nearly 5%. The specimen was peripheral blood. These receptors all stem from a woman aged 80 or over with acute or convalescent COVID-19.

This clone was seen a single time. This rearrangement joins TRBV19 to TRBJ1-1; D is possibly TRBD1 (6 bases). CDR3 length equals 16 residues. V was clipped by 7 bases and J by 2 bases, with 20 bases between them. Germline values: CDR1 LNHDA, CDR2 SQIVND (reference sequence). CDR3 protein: CASINRGGLGNTEAFF. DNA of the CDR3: TGTGCCAGTATTAACCGGGGGGGCTTGGGAAACACTGAAGCTTTCTTT.

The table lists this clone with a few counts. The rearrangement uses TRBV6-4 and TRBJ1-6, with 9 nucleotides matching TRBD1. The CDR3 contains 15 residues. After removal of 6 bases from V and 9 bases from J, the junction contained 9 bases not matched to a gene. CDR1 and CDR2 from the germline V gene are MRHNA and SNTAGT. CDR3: CASSTYTGGRSPLHF. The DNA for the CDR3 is TGTGCCAGCAGCACCTATACAGGGGGCCGTTCACCCCTCCACTTT.

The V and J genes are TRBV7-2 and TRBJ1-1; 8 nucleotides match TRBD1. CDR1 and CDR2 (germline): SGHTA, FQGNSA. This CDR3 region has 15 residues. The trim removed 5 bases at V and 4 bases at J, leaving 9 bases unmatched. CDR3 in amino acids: CASSQSTGVGTEAFF. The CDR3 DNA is TGTGCCAGCAGCCAATCGACAGGGGTGGGCACTGAAGCTTTCTTT.

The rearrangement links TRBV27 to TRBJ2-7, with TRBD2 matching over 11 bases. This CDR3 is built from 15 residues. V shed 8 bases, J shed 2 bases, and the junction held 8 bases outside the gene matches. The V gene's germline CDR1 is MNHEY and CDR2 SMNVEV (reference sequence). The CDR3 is CASATSGSLPYEQYF. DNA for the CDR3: TGTGCCAGCGCTACTAGCGGGAGTTTACCCTACGAGCAGTACTTC.

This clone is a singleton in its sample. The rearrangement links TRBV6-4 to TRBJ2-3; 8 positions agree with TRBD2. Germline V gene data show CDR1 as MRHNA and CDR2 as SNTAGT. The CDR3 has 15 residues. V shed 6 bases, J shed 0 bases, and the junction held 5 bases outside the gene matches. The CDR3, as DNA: TGTGCCAGCAGGCGGGAGGCCACTAGCACAGATACGCAGTATTTT. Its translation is CASRREATSTDTQYF.

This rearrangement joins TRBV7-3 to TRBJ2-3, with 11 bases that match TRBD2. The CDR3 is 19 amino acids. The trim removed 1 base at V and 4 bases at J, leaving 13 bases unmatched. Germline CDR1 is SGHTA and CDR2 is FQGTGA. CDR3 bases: TGTGCCAGCAGCTTAATAGCCATACACTTAGCGGGGGGGTCAGATACGCAGTATTTT. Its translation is CASSLIAIHLAGGSDTQYF.

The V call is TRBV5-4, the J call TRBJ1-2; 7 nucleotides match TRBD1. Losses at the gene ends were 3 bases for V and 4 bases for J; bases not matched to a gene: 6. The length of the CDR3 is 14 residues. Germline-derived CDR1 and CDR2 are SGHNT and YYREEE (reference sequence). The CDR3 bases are TGTGCCAGCAGCTCGACGACAGGGTCCTATGGCTACACCTTC. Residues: CASSSTTGSYGYTF.

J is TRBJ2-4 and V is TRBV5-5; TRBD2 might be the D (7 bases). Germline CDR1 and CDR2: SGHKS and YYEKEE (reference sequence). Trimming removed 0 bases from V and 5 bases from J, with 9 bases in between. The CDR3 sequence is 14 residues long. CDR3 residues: CASSLGGGQNIQYF. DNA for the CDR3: TGTGCCAGCAGCTTGGGCGGGGGCCAAAACATTCAGTACTTC.

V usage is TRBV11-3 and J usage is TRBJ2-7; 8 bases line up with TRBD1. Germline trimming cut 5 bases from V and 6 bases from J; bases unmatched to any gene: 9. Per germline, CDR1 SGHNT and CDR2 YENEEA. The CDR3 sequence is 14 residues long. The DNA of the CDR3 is TGTGCCAGCAGCCAACGACAGGGGTCAGGCGAGCAGTACTTC. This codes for CASSQRQGSGEQYF.

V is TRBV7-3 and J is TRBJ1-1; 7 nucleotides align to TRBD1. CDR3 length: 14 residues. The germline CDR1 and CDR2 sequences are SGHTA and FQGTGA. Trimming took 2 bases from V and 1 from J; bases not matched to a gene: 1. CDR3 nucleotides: TGTGCCAGCAGCTTACAGGGGGGGAACACTGAAGCTTTCTTT. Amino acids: CASSLQGGNTEAFF.

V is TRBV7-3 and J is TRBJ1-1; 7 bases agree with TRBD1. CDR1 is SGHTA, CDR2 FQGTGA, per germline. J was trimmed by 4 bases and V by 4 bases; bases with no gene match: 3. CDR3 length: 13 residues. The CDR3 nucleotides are TGTGCCAGCAGCTCGACAGGGATCACTGAAGCTTTCTTT. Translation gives CASSSTGITEAFF.

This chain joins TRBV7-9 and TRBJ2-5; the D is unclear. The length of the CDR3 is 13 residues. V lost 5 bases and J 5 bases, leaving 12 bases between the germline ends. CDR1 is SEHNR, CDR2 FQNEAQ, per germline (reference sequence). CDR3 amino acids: CASSGLSSETQYF. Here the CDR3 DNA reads TGTGCCAGCAGCGGCCTTAGCTCGGAGACCCAGTACTTC.

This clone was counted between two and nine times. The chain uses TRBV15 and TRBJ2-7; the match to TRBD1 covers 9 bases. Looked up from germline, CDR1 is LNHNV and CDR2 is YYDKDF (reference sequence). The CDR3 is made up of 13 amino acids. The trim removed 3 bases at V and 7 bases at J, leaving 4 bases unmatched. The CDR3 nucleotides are TGTGCCACCAGCAGGGACAGGGGTGGGGAGCAGTACTTC. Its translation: CATSRDRGGEQYF.

As DNA, the CDR3 is TGCGCCAGCAGCCCCCTAGCGGGAACCTACAATGAGCAGTTCTTC. It codes for CASSPLAGTYNEQFF. The V and J genes are TRBV5-1 and TRBJ2-1, with TRBD2 matching 9 bases. This CDR3 is 15 amino acids long. Trimming at V came to 4 bases and at J to 2 bases, leaving 4 bases not matched to a gene. Germline values: CDR1 SGHRS, CDR2 YFSETQ.

The CDR3 protein is CASRPGLVLSYNEQFF. For the CDR3, the DNA is TGTGCCAGCAGACCTGGACTGGTTCTCTCCTACAATGAGCAGTTCTTC. The chain joins TRBV2 to TRBJ2-1, with a weak D call TRBD2 (5 bases). Germline values: CDR1 SNHLY, CDR2 FYNNEI. CDR3 size: 16 residues. V was clipped by 6 bases and J by 0 bases, with 15 bases between them. Full variable domain (outside the CDR3, taken from reference TRBV2 and TRBJ2-1): EPEVTQTPSHQVTQMGQEVILRCVPISNHLYFYWYRQILGQKVEFLVSFYNNEISEKSEIFDDQFSVERPDGSNFTLKIRSTKLEDSAMYFCASRPGLVLSYNEQFFGPGTRLTVL.

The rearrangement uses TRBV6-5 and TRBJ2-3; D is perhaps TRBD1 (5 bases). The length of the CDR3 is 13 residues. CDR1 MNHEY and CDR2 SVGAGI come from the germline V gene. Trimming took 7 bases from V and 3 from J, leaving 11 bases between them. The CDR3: CASTHRFTDTQYF. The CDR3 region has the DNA TGTGCCAGCACCCACAGGTTTACAGATACGCAGTATTTT.

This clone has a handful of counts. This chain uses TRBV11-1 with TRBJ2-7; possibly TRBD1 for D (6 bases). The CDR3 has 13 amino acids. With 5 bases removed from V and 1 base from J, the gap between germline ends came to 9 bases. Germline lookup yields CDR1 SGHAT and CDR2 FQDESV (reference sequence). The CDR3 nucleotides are TGTGCCAGCAGCCCAGGACAGTCCTACGAGCAGTACTTC. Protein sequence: CASSPGQSYEQYF.

This chain's CDR3 is CASSSSGNWYNSPLHF. The CDR3 bases are TGTGCCAGCAGCTCCTCAGGGAATTGGTATAATTCACCCCTCCACTTT. J is TRBJ1-6 and V is TRBV5-5; perhaps TRBD1 as D (5 bases). V lost 3 bases, J lost 4 bases, and 14 bases lay in between. The CDR3 extends over 16 amino acids. Germline assignment: CDR1 SGHKS and CDR2 YYEKEE (reference sequence).

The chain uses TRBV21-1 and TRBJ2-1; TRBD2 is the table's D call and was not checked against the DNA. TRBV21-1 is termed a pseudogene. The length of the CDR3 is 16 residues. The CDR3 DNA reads TGTGCCAGCAGCAAGCATCCAGGACTAGCGAAGAATGAGCAGTTCTTC. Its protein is CASSKHPGLAKNEQFF.

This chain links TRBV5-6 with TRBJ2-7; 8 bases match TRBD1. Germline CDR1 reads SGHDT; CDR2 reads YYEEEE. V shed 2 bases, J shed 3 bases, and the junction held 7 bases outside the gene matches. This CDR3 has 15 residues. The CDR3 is CASSFGADRDYEQYF. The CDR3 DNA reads TGTGCCAGCAGCTTCGGGGCGGACAGGGACTACGAGCAGTACTTC.

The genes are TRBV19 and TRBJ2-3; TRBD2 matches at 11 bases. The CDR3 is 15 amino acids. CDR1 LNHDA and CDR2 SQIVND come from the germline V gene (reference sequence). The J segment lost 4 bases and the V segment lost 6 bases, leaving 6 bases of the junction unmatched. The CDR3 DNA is TGTGCCAGTAGAGTAGCGGGGGGGCTGTCAGATACGCAGTATTTT. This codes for CASRVAGGLSDTQYF.

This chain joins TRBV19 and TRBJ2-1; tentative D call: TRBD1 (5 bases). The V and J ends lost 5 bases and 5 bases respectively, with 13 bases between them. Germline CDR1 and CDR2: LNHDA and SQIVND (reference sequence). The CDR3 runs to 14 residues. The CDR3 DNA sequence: TGTGCCAGTAGTCCTTACAGGCGCAACAATGAGCAGTTCTTC. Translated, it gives CASSPYRRNNEQFF. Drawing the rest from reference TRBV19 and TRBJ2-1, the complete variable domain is DGGITQSPKYLFRKEGQNVTLSCEQNLNHDAMYWYRQDPGQGLRLIYYSQIVNDFQKGDIAEGYSVSREKKESFPLTVTSAQKNPTAFYLCASSPYRRNNEQFFGPGTRLTVL.

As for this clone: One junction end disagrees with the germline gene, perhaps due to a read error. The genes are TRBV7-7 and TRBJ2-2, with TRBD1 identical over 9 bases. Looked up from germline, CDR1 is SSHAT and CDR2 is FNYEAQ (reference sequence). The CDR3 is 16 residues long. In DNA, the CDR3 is TGTGCTAGCAGCCCCCTGCCGGGACAGGGAACCGGGGAGCTGTTTTTT. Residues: CASSPLPGQGTGELFF.

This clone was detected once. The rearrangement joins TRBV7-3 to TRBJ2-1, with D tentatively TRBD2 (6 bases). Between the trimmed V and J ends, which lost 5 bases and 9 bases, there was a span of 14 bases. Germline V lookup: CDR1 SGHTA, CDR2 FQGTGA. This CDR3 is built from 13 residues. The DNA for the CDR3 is TGTGCCAGCAGCGGGGACTCAGCCGGTGAGCAGTTCTTC. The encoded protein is CASSGDSAGEQFF. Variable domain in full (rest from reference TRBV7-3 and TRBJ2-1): GAGVSQTPSNKVTEKGKYVELRCDPISGHTALYWYRQSLGQGPEFLIYFQGTGAADDSGLPNDRFFAVRPEGSVSTLKIQRTERGDSAVYLCASSGDSAGEQFFGPGTRLTVL.

In nucleotides, the CDR3 is TGTGCCAGTAGTACGCGGGAAGGCTATGGCTACACCTTC. The encoded protein is CASSTREGYGYTF. V usage is TRBV19 and J usage is TRBJ1-2; D uncertain. V lost 4 bases to trimming and J lost 4 bases, with 10 bases between them. This CDR3 contains 13 residues. Per the germline V gene, CDR1 is LNHDA and CDR2 is SQIVND (reference sequence). The complete variable domain, with remaining parts taken from reference TRBV19 and TRBJ1-2, reads DGGITQSPKYLFRKEGQNVTLSCEQNLNHDAMYWYRQDPGQGLRLIYYSQIVNDFQKGDIAEGYSVSREKKESFPLTVTSAQKNPTAFYLCASSTREGYGYTFGSGTRLTVV.

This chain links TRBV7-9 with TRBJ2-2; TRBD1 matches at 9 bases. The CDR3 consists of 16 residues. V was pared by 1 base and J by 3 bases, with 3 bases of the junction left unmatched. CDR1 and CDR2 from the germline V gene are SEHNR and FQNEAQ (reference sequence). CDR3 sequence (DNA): TGTGCCAGCAGCTTAGGGGGACAGGGATACACCGGGGAGCTGTTTTTT. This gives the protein CASSLGGQGYTGELFF.

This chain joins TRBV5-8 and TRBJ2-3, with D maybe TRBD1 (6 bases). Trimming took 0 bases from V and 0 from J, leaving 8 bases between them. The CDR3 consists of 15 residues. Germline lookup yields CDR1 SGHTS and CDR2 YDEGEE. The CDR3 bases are TGTGCCAGCAGCTTGGTAGGGGGTAGCACAGATACGCAGTATTTT. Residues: CASSLVGGSTDTQYF. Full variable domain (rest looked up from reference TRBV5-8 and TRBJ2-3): EAGVTQSPTHLIKTRGQQATLRCSPISGHTSVYWYQQALGLGLQFLLWYDEGEERNRGNFPPRFSGRQFPNYSSELNVNALELEDSALYLCASSLVGGSTDTQYFGPGTRLTVL.

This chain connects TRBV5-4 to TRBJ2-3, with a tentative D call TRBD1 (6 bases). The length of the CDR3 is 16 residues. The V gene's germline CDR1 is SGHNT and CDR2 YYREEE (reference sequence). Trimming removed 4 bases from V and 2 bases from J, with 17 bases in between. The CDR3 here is CASSGPLRGSTDTQYF. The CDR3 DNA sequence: TGTGCCAGCAGCGGCCCACTGAGGGGGTCCACAGATACGCAGTATTTT.

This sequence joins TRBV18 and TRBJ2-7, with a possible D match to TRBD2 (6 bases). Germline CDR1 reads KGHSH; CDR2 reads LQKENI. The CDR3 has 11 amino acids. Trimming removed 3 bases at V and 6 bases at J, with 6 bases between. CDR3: CASSPGGEQYF. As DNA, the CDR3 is TGTGCCAGCTCACCGGGGGGCGAGCAGTACTTC. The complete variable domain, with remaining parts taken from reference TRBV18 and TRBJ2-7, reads NAGVMQNPRHLVRRRGQEARLRCSPMKGHSHVYWYRQLPEEGLKFMVYLQKENIIDESGMPKERFSAEFPKEGPSILRIQQVVRGDSAAYFCASSPGGEQYFGPGTRLTVT.

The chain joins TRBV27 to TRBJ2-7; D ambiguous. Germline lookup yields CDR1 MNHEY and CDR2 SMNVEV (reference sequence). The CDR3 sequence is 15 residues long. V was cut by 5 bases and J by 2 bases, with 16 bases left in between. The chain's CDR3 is CASSQTVKYTYEQYF. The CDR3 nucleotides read TGTGCCAGCAGTCAAACAGTCAAATACACCTACGAGCAGTACTTC.

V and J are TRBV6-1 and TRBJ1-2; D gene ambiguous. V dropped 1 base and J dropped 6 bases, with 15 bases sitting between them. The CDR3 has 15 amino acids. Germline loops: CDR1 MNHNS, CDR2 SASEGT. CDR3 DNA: TGTGCCAGCAGTGAAGGAGGTCTTACGTCCGATGGCTACACCTTC. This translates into CASSEGGLTSDGYTF.

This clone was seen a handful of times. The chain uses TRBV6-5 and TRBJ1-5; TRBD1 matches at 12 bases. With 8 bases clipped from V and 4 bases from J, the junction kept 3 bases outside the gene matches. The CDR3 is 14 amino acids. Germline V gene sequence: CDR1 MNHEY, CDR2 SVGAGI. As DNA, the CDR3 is TGTGCCAGCGGGGACAGGGGGCCGAATCAGCCCCAGCATTTT. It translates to CASGDRGPNQPQHF.